This paragraph reports one T cell receptor (beta chain). Its target is not known. The data are from a study of T cell responses to AZD1222 COVID-19 vaccine. Study background: Researchers grouped second doses given at about 4 or about 12 weeks into one pool.

Only in-frame clones appear in the TCRdb table, and some are missing; sequencing was by immunoSEQ multiplex PCR. The table shows 150,000 or so clones, with around 93% occurring only once. Between the trimmed V and J ends, which lost 0 bases and 0 bases, there was a span of 7 bases. CDR1 is LNHNV and CDR2 is YYDKDF in the germline V gene (reference sequence). The CDR3 is 15 residues long. Study observations and caveats: Spike-specific TCR breadth and depth were elevated following two AZD1222 doses. The sample set comprised mostly white British donors with more females, and clonal diversity was possibly underestimated. Along spike, vaccine-associated CD4 TCRs were found throughout, with dominance at 160-218 and 743-854.

This receptor was identified in an adult in good health. The chain is built from TRBV15 and TRBJ2-3, with D perhaps matching TRBD2 (5 bases). Sample: peripheral blood, taken on day 0 of AZD1222 vaccination. Written as DNA, the CDR3 is TGTGCCACCAGCAGAGACTGGACTAGCACAGATACGCAGTATTTT. This gives the protein CATSRDWTSTDTQYF.